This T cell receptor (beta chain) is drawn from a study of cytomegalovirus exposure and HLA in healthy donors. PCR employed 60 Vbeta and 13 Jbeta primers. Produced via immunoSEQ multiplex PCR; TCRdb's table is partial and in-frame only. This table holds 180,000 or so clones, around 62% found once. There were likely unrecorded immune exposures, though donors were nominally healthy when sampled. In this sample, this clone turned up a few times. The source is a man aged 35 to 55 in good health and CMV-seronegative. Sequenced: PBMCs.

The CDR3 sequence is CASSGGGGETQYF. DNA of the CDR3: TGTGCCAGCAGCGGGGGGGGTGGCGAGACCCAGTACTTC. The chain carries TRBV9 and TRBJ2-5; 7 bases are a match to TRBD2. The junction had 4 bases not matched to a gene; V was cut back by 3 bases and J by 5 bases. Per germline, CDR1 SGDLS and CDR2 YYNGEE. The CDR3 loop spans 13 amino acids.